A selection of T cell receptor beta chains follows, all from one sample in a study of vaccination effects on CD4 cells after COVID-19. Libraries were prepared by immunoSEQ multiplex PCR; TCRdb keeps only in-frame clonotypes and omits some of them. Of 20,000 to 25,000 clones in the sample, approximately 70% were seen once. Their target antigens are unknown. The sample here was CD4+ T cells from PBMCs cultured with HCoV-NL63 spike peptides, taken before COVID-19 vaccination. The receptor set was obtained from a human donor who received a COVID-19 vaccine. CDR3s include the opening cysteine and the closing phenylalanine or tryptophan. The D gene is left open where the match is weak. Part of the rows lack a size; the others show once, few, many or a class for expanded clones.

D	J	V	size	CDR3	DNA
NA	TRBJ2-1	TRBV27	NA	CASSLTSSYNEQFF	TGTGCCAGCAGTTTAACTAGTTCTTACAATGAGCAGTTCTTC
NA	TRBJ1-1	TRBV6-5	NA	CASRGGNLNTEAFF	TGTGCCAGCAGGGGTGGGAACTTGAACACTGAAGCTTTCTTT
NA	TRBJ1-3	TRBV6-5	NA	CASSLSRGSGNTIYF	TGTGCCAGCAGCCTATCCCGAGGGTCTGGAAACACCATATATTTT
TRBD2	TRBJ2-7	TRBV6-5	NA	CATNAYSGASYEQYF	TGTGCCACGAATGCGTATAGCGGGGCGTCTTACGAGCAGTACTTC
TRBD1	TRBJ2-7	TRBV6-5	once	CASRTPDRGWNEQYF	TGTGCCAGCAGGACGCCGGACAGGGGGTGGAACGAGCAGTACTTC
NA	TRBJ2-7	TRBV19	NA	CASSSPGRGFEQYF	TGTGCCAGTAGTAGTCCAGGGAGAGGGTTCGAGCAGTACTTC
TRBD2	TRBJ2-2	TRBV19	NA	CASSIGMRLVAGISGELFF	TGTGCCAGTAGTATAGGGATGAGACTAGTAGCGGGAATTTCCGGGGAGCTGTTTTTT
TRBD1	TRBJ2-7	TRBV5-4	NA	CASSQSGTGGRVQYF	TGTGCCAGCAGCCAGTCCGGGACAGGGGGACGGGTGCAGTACTTC
NA	TRBJ1-6	TRBV30	NA	CAWVNSVVGSPLHF	TGTGCCTGGGTCAACAGCGTGGTCGGTTCACCCCTCCACTTT
TRBD1	TRBJ1-2	TRBV11-2	NA	CASSSGQGSYGYTF	TGTGCCAGCAGCTCAGGACAGGGGAGCTATGGCTACACCTTC
TRBD1	TRBJ1-1	TRBV4-1	NA	CASSLSPRTGNTEAFF	TGCGCCAGCAGCTTAAGCCCCCGGACAGGGAACACTGAAGCTTTCTTT
TRBD1	TRBJ2-7	TRBV4-1	NA	CASSQLGDRTYEQYF	TGCGCCAGCAGCCAGCTAGGGGACAGGACCTACGAGCAGTACTTC
NA	TRBJ2-3	TRBV3-1/TRBV3-2	NA	CASSQDGVASGTDTQYF	TGTGCCAGCAGCCAAGATGGCGTGGCTAGCGGCACAGATACGCAGTATTTT
NA	TRBJ2-1	TRBV24-1	NA	CATSDPTGNEQFF	TGTGCCACCAGTGATCCCACAGGGAATGAGCAGTTCTTC
TRBD1	TRBJ1-2	TRBV18	medium-sized	CASSRTPGTGGSSNYGYTF	TGTGCCAGCTCTAGAACCCCCGGGACAGGGGGCAGCTCTAACTATGGCTACACCTTC
NA	TRBJ2-3	TRBV10-1	NA	CASSESQGSATQYF	TGCGCCAGCAGTGAGTCTCAGGGTTCGGCCACGCAGTATTTT
TRBD1	TRBJ1-2	TRBV5-1	few	CASSLVGQGWGYTF	TGCGCCAGCAGCTTGGTGGGACAGGGCTGGGGCTACACCTTC
NA	TRBJ2-2	TRBV10-1	few	CASRGGLGDTGELFF	TGCGCCAGCAGGGGTGGATTGGGGGACACCGGGGAGCTGTTTTTT
TRBD1	TRBJ1-2	TRBV7-9	NA	CASSSDRGGYGYTF	TGTGCCAGCAGTTCGGACAGGGGCGGCTATGGCTACACCTTC
NA	TRBJ1-2	TRBV5-4	once	CASSPWGRYGYTF	TGTGCCAGCAGCCCGTGGGGCCGCTATGGCTACACCTTC
TRBD1	TRBJ1-6	TRBV19	NA	CASKDRDNSPLHF	TGTGCCAGTAAAGACAGGGACAATTCACCCCTCCACTTT
TRBD2	TRBJ2-2	TRBV10-2	NA	CASSSSGGATGELFF	TGCGCCAGCAGTTCTAGCGGGGGAGCCACCGGGGAGCTGTTTTTT
NA	TRBJ1-1	TRBV15	medium-sized	CATSRDRVLNTEAFF	TGTGCCACCAGCAGAGATCGGGTTCTGAACACTGAAGCTTTCTTT
NA	TRBJ2-2	TRBV19	few	CASSPPGLPSTGELFF	TGTGCCAGTAGTCCTCCGGGACTCCCGAGCACCGGGGAGCTGTTTTTT
TRBD1	TRBJ1-5	TRBV19	NA	CASSIAGQAGQPQHF	TGTGCCAGTAGTATAGCGGGACAGGCCGGTCAGCCCCAGCATTTT
TRBD1	TRBJ2-7	TRBV7-2	NA	CASSLDYGTDPYEQYF	TGTGCCAGCAGCTTAGATTACGGGACAGACCCCTACGAGCAGTACTTC
TRBD1	TRBJ2-5	TRBV27	once	CASSLYGQGEETQYF	TGTGCCAGCAGTCTCTACGGACAGGGGGAAGAGACCCAGTACTTC